This section outlines one T cell receptor (beta chain) sequence together with its context. Its antigen remains unidentified. The record originates from a study of T-cell reconstitution after alpha-beta-depleted transplantation in children. During its preparation, the TCRbeta library received unique molecular identifiers. Each CDR3 protein is one row after TCRdb ran MiXCR on the PCR reads. Of around 440,000 distinct CDR3 sequences listed, 15% to 20% were seen once; the top ten hold around 28%. CDR3 length: 14 amino acids. Per the germline V gene, CDR1 is MNHNS and CDR2 is SASEGT. V shed 6 bases and J 2 bases; nucleotides not matched to a gene: 7. Study conclusions and caveats: Reports say that about two months after transplant, the alpha-beta T cells came out of several hundred graft clones that had expanded. One year post-transplant, T-cell counts and diversity were largely derived from T cells produced anew. Several patients had high TCRbeta diversity at day 60; it came from surviving recipient T cells and thymic progenitors.

The sequenced sample was PBMCs, mostly from graft donor cells, obtained 360 days after TCRalphabeta/CD19-depleted stem cell transplant. The receptor comes from a boy younger than two who had a stem cell transplant for Wiskott-Aldrich syndrome, so the T cells may come from the graft donor. V and J are TRBV6-1 and TRBJ2-7, with TRBD2 identical over 7 bases. In DNA, the CDR3 is TGTGCCAGCAGGGCCTGGGAGGGCCCCTACGAGCAGTACTTC. This sequence encodes CASRAWEGPYEQYF.